The present TCR beta chain was sequenced within a study of cytomegalovirus exposure and HLA in healthy donors. Study-level findings and limits: Associated with cytomegalovirus, according to the listing, were 150 to 200 TCR beta chains.

Only in-frame clones appear in the TCRdb table, and some are missing; sequencing was by immunoSEQ multiplex PCR. The sample records about 240,000 clones, more than 75% being singletons. In regard to this clone: Its antigen is not known.

V was pared by 5 bases and J by 1 base, with 8 bases of the junction left unmatched. The germline V gene has CDR1 SGHAT and CDR2 FQNNGV. The CDR3 has 16 residues. The donors were members of the validation cohort, which comprised 120 subjects and was separate from the first cohort of roughly 700 subjects. The receptor was isolated from a man aged 18-30 years in good health and CMV-seronegative. The chain recombines TRBV11-2 with TRBJ1-3; 7 positions match TRBD1. What was sequenced was PBMCs. This CDR3 is CASSQDRSGSGNTIYF. In nucleotides, the CDR3 is TGTGCCAGCAGCCAGGACAGGAGCGGGTCTGGAAACACCATATATTTT.